This T cell receptor (beta chain) was identified during a study of identical twins (dated by TCRdb to 2016 to 2017). Study-wide context: To test whether fetal clonotypes persist, this study deep-sequenced TCR alpha and beta repertoires from monozygotic twins, from unrelated adults of various ages, and from cord blood. To rule out contamination, replicate twin experiments were performed at different times with different library preparation protocols. Overall results and qualifications from the work: A weaker excess of twin sharing was found in beta out-of-frame sequences because the signal-to-noise ratio was lowered by fewer shared sequences. Compared with coincidental sharing between unrelated individuals, out-of-frame TCR alpha sequences shared between twins showed an excess of sequences with low generation probability. Recombination models systematically underestimated out-of-frame TCR alpha sharing in monozygotic twins but agreed with sharing between unrelated individuals. Conclusions relied on cross-sectional statistical analysis, since the same donors could not be followed over many years. Fewer insertions were carried by abundant cord blood beta clonotypes, a similar but weaker trend appeared in young adult naive repertoires, and no such trend appeared in memory repertoires. Invariant T cells such as MAIT and iNKT could partly confound zero-insertion analyses, although diverse VJ usage argued against such confounding for most clonotypes.

Library preparation used 5' RACE. The run used an Illumina HiSeq 2000. A universal primer binding site was added through template switching, and the final cDNA carried a unique molecular identifier so that TCR cDNA molecules could be counted accurately. Specific primers in the conserved constant-segment region were used to synthesize first-strand cDNA for TCR alpha and beta chains. To control for contamination, each cDNA library was double barcoded with a SMART-Mk sample barcode plus Illumina barcodes. Two successive PCR steps introduced TruSeq adapter sequences along with Illumina sample barcodes. TCR alpha and beta cDNA libraries were sequenced on the Illumina HiSeq platform with custom primers. Under the source paper's analysis protocol: MiGEC was used to process raw reads and extract unique molecular identifiers, and MiXCR was used to find CDR3 positions. Recombination models were inferred per individual with the repgenHMM and IGoR tools using an EM algorithm. Shared clonotypes were analyzed with the tcR package in R, and sharing was normalized by the product of cloneset sizes. To study raw recombination without the effects of thymic and clonal selection, out-of-frame nonproductive sequences were analyzed. TCRdb reworked the public reads: Q25 trimming with fastp, MiXCR clone assembly, productive beta chains retained. Entries that share a CDR3 protein sequence are merged under the most common genes and DNA. These V and J calls are TCRdb output, not the study's own analysis. Counted in this sample were about 430,000 distinct CDR3 sequences; around a sixth of them appeared once. Around 12% of the sample is held by the ten biggest clonotypes.

V is reduced by 3 bases and J by 4 bases, leaving a spacing of 10 bases between them. The CDR3 has 14 amino acids, counting the end cysteine and phenylalanine. Solely the CDR3 DNA is kept, with 42 bases framed from the first base. All donors were healthy Caucasians. The researchers also sequenced three unrelated adults who were not twins: a male aged 18 to 30, a male aged 50 to 59, and a female aged 50 to 59. Using Miltenyi CD45RO+ enrichment and human naive T-cell isolation kits, memory (CD45RO+) and naive T cells were isolated from PBMC. At least ten counts were recorded for this clonotype. What this receptor recognizes is not known. Nothing much larger sits one base from this clone, and base qualities are not available.

The chain couples TRBV12-3 or TRBV12-4 to TRBJ1-5; too little of a D gene remains to name it. The sequence was obtained from a middle-aged man in good health. The sequencing input was naive T cells sorted from blood. The cell subset or site label of this sample denotes: cells isolated with a human naive T-cell isolation kit. In nucleotide form, the sequence is TGTGCCAGCAGTTTGGATGGGTTTAATCAGCCCCAGCATTTT. Its translation reads: CASSLDGFNQPQHF.